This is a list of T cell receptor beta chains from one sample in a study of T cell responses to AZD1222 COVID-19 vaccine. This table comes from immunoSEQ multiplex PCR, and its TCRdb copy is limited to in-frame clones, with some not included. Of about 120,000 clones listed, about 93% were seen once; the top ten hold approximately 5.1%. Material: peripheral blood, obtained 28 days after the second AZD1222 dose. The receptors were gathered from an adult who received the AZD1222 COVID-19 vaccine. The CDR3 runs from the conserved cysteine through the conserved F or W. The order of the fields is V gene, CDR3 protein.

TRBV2,CASSDSRFNEKLFF
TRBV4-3,CASSQGGQGMVDGYTF
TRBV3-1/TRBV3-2,CASSQDSLNYGYTF
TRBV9,CASSVDPTYNEQFF
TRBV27,CASSPLGQGAKFSNQPQHF
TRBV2,CASKLDTYNSPLHF
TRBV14,CASSRPGNLLNGYTF
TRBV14,CASSHGQGYEQYF
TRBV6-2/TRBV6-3,CASSYSDRTAVFQHF
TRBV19,CASSQMANVLTF
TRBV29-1,CSVEGLRGFGNTEAFF
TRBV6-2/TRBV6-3,CASSYTMGLSIQYSNQPQHF
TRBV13,CASSLRVQETQYF
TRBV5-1,CASSHGPNEQYF
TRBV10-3,CAISGTEDGANYGYTF
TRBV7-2,CASSEWGASNEKLFF
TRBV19,CASSPQGVAYNSPLHF
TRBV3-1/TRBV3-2,CASSKDRGHDSPLHF
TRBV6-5,CASSSGPYEQYF
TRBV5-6,CASSPGSNYGYTF
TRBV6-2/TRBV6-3,CASSSTGEPQPQHF
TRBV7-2,CASSRGAYNEQFF